Given below is one T cell receptor beta chain in context. Its antigen is unknown. This entry comes from a study of shared clonotypes between healthy human individuals. Naive CD8 cells were CD45RO-negative, positively selected for CCR7, excluding terminally differentiated effector memory CD45RA+ cells. An even split of each subset's genomic DNA across several immunoSEQ plates was performed. The table came from immunoSEQ multiplex PCR; TCRdb's copy has only in-frame clones and leaves some out. The sample lists around 1,900,000 clones; around 93% were seen once. Study results and limitations: Clonotype sharing across a few donors was observed for about 4.8% of naive CD4 clonotypes. For sorted subsets, rarefaction showed incomplete sequencing despite large depth.

Germline V gene sequence: CDR1 MNHEY, CDR2 SMNVEV (reference sequence). The CDR3 is 13 amino acids. With 2 bases removed from V and 10 bases from J, the gap between germline ends came to 14 bases. This TCR came from a man aged 18 to 30 in good health. Some clones in this sample may be carry-over from other donors' samples. The sequencing sample was made of naive CD8+ T cells from PBMCs. The V gene is TRBV27, the J gene TRBJ1-2, with D hard to call. The CDR3 sequence: CASSLGLAGAYTF. CDR3 nucleotides: TGTGCCAGCAGTTTAGGACTCGCGGGTGCCTACACCTTC.